This is a list of T cell receptor beta chains from one sample in a study of blood T cell repertoires in COVID-19. Method: immunoSEQ multiplex PCR; TCRdb's copy keeps in-frame clones and lacks some. In the table there are roughly 240,000 clones, 82% of which are singletons. Source material: peripheral blood. The receptors come from a woman in her 70s with acute or convalescent COVID-19. CDR3s include the opening cysteine and the closing phenylalanine or tryptophan. D genes are given only for firm matches. Clone size appears in some rows only: once, few, many, or a class for an expanded clone.

v_call: TRBV5-4; cdr3_length: 14; d_call: TRBD2; clone_size: -; j_call: TRBJ2-3; cdr3_aa: CASSPGTSQDTQYF; cdr3_nt: TGTGCCAGCAGCCCGGGGACTAGTCAAGATACGCAGTATTTT
v_call: TRBV5-5; cdr3_length: 14; d_call: -; clone_size: -; j_call: TRBJ1-2; cdr3_aa: CASSSPQGSNGYTF; cdr3_nt: TGTGCCAGCAGCTCCCCACAGGGCTCGAATGGCTACACCTTC
v_call: TRBV28; cdr3_length: 14; d_call: TRBD1; clone_size: -; j_call: TRBJ1-2; cdr3_aa: CASSLSRGLVGYTF; cdr3_nt: TGTGCCAGCAGTTTGTCCAGGGGGCTGGTCGGCTACACCTTC
v_call: TRBV4-3; cdr3_length: 15; d_call: -; clone_size: -; j_call: TRBJ1-6; cdr3_aa: CASSQDRDYNSPLHF; cdr3_nt: TGCGCCAGCAGCCAAGATCGCGATTATAATTCACCCCTCCACTTT
v_call: TRBV7-9; cdr3_length: 14; d_call: TRBD1; clone_size: -; j_call: TRBJ1-5; cdr3_aa: CASSLTGGNQPQHF; cdr3_nt: TGTGCCAGCAGCTTAACAGGGGGGAATCAGCCCCAGCATTTT
v_call: TRBV5-6; cdr3_length: 15; d_call: TRBD1; clone_size: few; j_call: TRBJ2-7; cdr3_aa: CASSPRDRRTYEQYF; cdr3_nt: TGTGCCAGCAGCCCTCGGGACAGGCGGACCTACGAGCAGTACTTC
v_call: TRBV5-1; cdr3_length: 13; d_call: TRBD1; clone_size: -; j_call: TRBJ2-7; cdr3_aa: CASSDGQGFEQYF; cdr3_nt: TGCGCCAGCAGCGATGGACAGGGGTTCGAGCAGTACTTC
v_call: TRBV7-9; cdr3_length: 12; d_call: -; clone_size: -; j_call: TRBJ1-3; cdr3_aa: CASSTSGDTIYF; cdr3_nt: TGTGCCAGCAGCACCTCGGGAGACACCATATATTTT
v_call: TRBV5-1; cdr3_length: 13; d_call: -; clone_size: -; j_call: TRBJ1-2; cdr3_aa: CASSLARESGYTF; cdr3_nt: TGCGCCAGCAGCTTGGCCAGGGAATCTGGCTACACCTTC
v_call: TRBV18; cdr3_length: 13; d_call: TRBD1; clone_size: few; j_call: TRBJ1-1; cdr3_aa: CASSPNRGLEAFF; cdr3_nt: TGTGCCAGCTCACCTAACAGGGGGCTTGAAGCTTTCTTT
v_call: TRBV3-1/TRBV3-2; cdr3_length: 15; d_call: -; clone_size: -; j_call: TRBJ1-3; cdr3_aa: CASSPSVSSGNTIYF; cdr3_nt: TGTGCCAGCAGCCCGAGTGTGAGCTCTGGAAACACCATATATTTT
v_call: TRBV6-2/TRBV6-3; cdr3_length: 17; d_call: TRBD1; clone_size: -; j_call: TRBJ1-5; cdr3_aa: CASSYSRTGGSNQPQHF; cdr3_nt: TGTGCCAGCAGTTACTCCCGGACAGGGGGGAGCAATCAGCCCCAGCATTTT
v_call: TRBV3-1/TRBV3-2; cdr3_length: 13; d_call: -; clone_size: -; j_call: TRBJ1-5; cdr3_aa: CASSQGAGAPQHF; cdr3_nt: TGTGCCAGCAGCCAGGGGGCAGGGGCGCCCCAGCATTTT
v_call: TRBV6-5; cdr3_length: 14; d_call: TRBD1; clone_size: -; j_call: TRBJ1-2; cdr3_aa: CASRYPQGSYGYTF; cdr3_nt: TGTGCCAGCCGCTACCCACAGGGGAGCTATGGCTACACCTTC
v_call: TRBV20-1; cdr3_length: 15; d_call: TRBD1; clone_size: few; j_call: TRBJ1-1; cdr3_aa: CSAGGSGTEYTEAFF; cdr3_nt: TGCAGTGCTGGTGGATCCGGGACAGAGTACACTGAAGCTTTCTTT
v_call: TRBV5-1; cdr3_length: 14; d_call: TRBD1; clone_size: -; j_call: TRBJ2-5; cdr3_aa: CASSSTGGRETQYF; cdr3_nt: TGCGCCAGCAGCTCAACAGGGGGACGAGAGACCCAGTACTTC
v_call: TRBV18; cdr3_length: 15; d_call: -; clone_size: -; j_call: TRBJ2-7; cdr3_aa: CASSPGGQRTYEQYF; cdr3_nt: TGTGCCAGCTCACCGGGGGGACAGCGAACCTACGAGCAGTACTTC
v_call: TRBV6-5; cdr3_length: 14; d_call: TRBD1; clone_size: -; j_call: TRBJ1-5; cdr3_aa: CASIRTGEGQPQHF; cdr3_nt: TGTGCCAGCATCCGGACAGGGGAAGGTCAGCCCCAGCATTTT
v_call: TRBV7-9; cdr3_length: 16; d_call: TRBD1; clone_size: once; j_call: TRBJ2-3; cdr3_aa: CASSRHRGRDTDTQYF; cdr3_nt: TGTGCCAGCAGCCGACACAGGGGGCGCGACACAGATACGCAGTATTTT
v_call: TRBV9; cdr3_length: 14; d_call: TRBD1; clone_size: -; j_call: TRBJ1-2; cdr3_aa: CASSVGQGSYGYTF; cdr3_nt: TGTGCCAGCAGCGTGGGACAGGGGAGCTATGGCTACACCTTC
v_call: TRBV5-4; cdr3_length: 13; d_call: -; clone_size: -; j_call: TRBJ2-2; cdr3_aa: CASSFSGPGELFF; cdr3_nt: TGTGCCAGCAGCTTTAGCGGACCCGGGGAGCTGTTTTTT
v_call: TRBV2; cdr3_length: 15; d_call: -; clone_size: -; j_call: TRBJ1-2; cdr3_aa: CASSEFGQALNGYTF; cdr3_nt: TGTGCCAGCAGTGAGTTCGGCCAGGCCCTAAATGGCTACACCTTC
v_call: TRBV19; cdr3_length: 14; d_call: TRBD1; clone_size: -; j_call: TRBJ1-1; cdr3_aa: CASSTRQGHTEAFF; cdr3_nt: TGTGCCAGTAGTACGCGACAGGGACACACTGAAGCTTTCTTT
v_call: TRBV5-1; cdr3_length: 14; d_call: TRBD1; clone_size: -; j_call: TRBJ2-3; cdr3_aa: CASSRTGETDTQYF; cdr3_nt: TGCGCCAGCTCTAGGACAGGGGAGACAGATACGCAGTATTTT
v_call: TRBV7-2; cdr3_length: 16; d_call: TRBD2; clone_size: -; j_call: TRBJ2-7; cdr3_aa: CASSLGRLAGGYEQYF; cdr3_nt: TGTGCCAGCAGCTTAGGGAGACTAGCGGGGGGTTACGAGCAGTACTTC
v_call: TRBV6-1; cdr3_length: 15; d_call: TRBD1; clone_size: -; j_call: TRBJ2-5; cdr3_aa: CASSEANRGQGTQYF; cdr3_nt: TGTGCCAGCAGTGAAGCGAACAGGGGGCAAGGGACCCAGTACTTC
v_call: TRBV7-2; cdr3_length: 13; d_call: -; clone_size: -; j_call: TRBJ1-4; cdr3_aa: CASSPRVNEKLFF; cdr3_nt: TGTGCCAGCAGCCCCAGGGTAAATGAAAAACTGTTTTTT
v_call: TRBV6-5; cdr3_length: 11; d_call: TRBD1; clone_size: -; j_call: TRBJ1-1; cdr3_aa: CASNRDRVAFF; cdr3_nt: TGTGCCAGCAACAGAGACAGGGTGGCTTTCTTT
v_call: TRBV4-2; cdr3_length: 15; d_call: -; clone_size: -; j_call: TRBJ1-2; cdr3_aa: CASSQELRRGYGYTF; cdr3_nt: TGTGCCAGCAGCCAAGAATTGAGGCGTGGCTATGGCTACACCTTC
v_call: TRBV6-2/TRBV6-3; cdr3_length: 12; d_call: -; clone_size: -; j_call: TRBJ2-1; cdr3_aa: CASSNRRPEQFF; cdr3_nt: TGTGCCAGCAGCAACCGGCGGCCAGAGCAGTTCTTC
v_call: TRBV14; cdr3_length: 16; d_call: -; clone_size: once; j_call: TRBJ2-1; cdr3_aa: CASSQERSFSYNEQFF; cdr3_nt: TGTGCCAGCAGCCAAGAGAGGAGTTTCTCCTACAATGAGCAGTTCTTC